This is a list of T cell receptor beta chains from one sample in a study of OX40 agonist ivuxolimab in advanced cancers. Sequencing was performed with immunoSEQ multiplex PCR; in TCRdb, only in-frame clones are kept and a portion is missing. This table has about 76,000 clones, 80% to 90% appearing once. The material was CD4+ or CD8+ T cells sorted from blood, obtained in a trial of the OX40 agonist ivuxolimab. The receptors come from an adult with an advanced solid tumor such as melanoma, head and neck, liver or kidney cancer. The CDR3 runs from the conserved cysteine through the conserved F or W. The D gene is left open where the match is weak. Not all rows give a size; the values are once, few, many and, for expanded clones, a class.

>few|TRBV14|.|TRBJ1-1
TGTGCCAGCAGCCATGGGAGGGGTGCGAACACTGAAGCTTTCTTT
CASSHGRGANTEAFF
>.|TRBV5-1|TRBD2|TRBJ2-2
TGCGCCAGCTCGCTAGCGGGACTCTCGAACACCGGGGAGCTGTTTTTT
CASSLAGLSNTGELFF
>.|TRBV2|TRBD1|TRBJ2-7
TGTGCCACCACCGGGACAGGAAACTACGAGCAGTACTTC
CATTGTGNYEQYF
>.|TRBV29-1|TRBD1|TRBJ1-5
TGCAGCGTTCAGGGGGCAAGCAATCAGCCCCAGCATTTT
CSVQGASNQPQHF
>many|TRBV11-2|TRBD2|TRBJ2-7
TGTGCCAGCAGCAACGGGAGGGGCCACGAGCAGTACTTC
CASSNGRGHEQYF
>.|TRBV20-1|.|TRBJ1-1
TGCAGTGCTATAAAACAGGCTTTAGCTTTCTTT
CSAIKQALAFF
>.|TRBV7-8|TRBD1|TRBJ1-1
TGTGCCAGCAGCTTGCAGGGGGCGTCAAGCCATATTGAAGCTTTCTTT
CASSLQGASSHIEAFF
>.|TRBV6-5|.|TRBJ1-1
TGTGCCAGCAGTTACTCTAGCACCCGGAACACTGAAGCTTTCTTT
CASSYSSTRNTEAFF
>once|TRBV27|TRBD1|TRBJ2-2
TGTGCCAGCAGTTGGGGGACAGTCGGACATGGGGAGCTGTTTTTT
CASSWGTVGHGELFF
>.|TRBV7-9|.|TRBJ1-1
TGTGCCAGCAGCCCTCAGGGGACCATGAACACTGAAGCTTTCTTT
CASSPQGTMNTEAFF
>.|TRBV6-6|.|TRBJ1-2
TGTGCCAGCGGACCTGGCACAGGAAGAGGCTACACCTTC
CASGPGTGRGYTF
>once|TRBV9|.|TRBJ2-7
TGTGCCAGCAGCCCCCGGGACAACTCCTACGAGCAGTACTTC
CASSPRDNSYEQYF
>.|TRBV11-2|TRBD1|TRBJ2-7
TGTGCCAGCAGCTACAACGGACAGGGGGCATTCTACGAGCAGTACTTC
CASSYNGQGAFYEQYF
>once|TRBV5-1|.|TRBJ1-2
TGCGCCAGCAGCCCGGACGGGACCTATGGCTACACCTTC
CASSPDGTYGYTF
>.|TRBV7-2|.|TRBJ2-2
TGTGCCAGCAGCTCCAGGACCGGGGAGCTGTTTTTT
CASSSRTGELFF
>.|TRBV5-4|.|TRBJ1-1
TGTGCCAGCAGCTTGGTCCCCCCCCAGACAGGCAAGGCTTTCTTT
CASSLVPPQTGKAFF
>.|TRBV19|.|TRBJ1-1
TGTGCCAGTAGTATAACTAACAGGTTAAACACTGAAGCTTTCTTT
CASSITNRLNTEAFF
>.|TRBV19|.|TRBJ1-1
TGTGCCAGCAACCGAGGGGACCGATACGAAGCTTTCTTT
CASNRGDRYEAFF
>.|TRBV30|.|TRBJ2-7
TGTGCCTGGAGTGTACGATCCGGGGAGCAGTACTTC
CAWSVRSGEQYF
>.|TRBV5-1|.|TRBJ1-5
TGCGCCAGCAGCCCCGGGGCCTTGGGCAATCAGCCCCAGCATTTT
CASSPGALGNQPQHF
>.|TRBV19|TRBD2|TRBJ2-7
TGTGCCAGTAGTTCTAGCGGGGGGGCCACCTACGAGCAGTACTTC
CASSSSGGATYEQYF
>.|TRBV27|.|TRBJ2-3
TGTGCCAGCAGTTTCCGGTGGGGTACGCAGTATTTT
CASSFRWGTQYF
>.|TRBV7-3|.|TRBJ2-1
TGTGCCAGCAGCTTAACCCCAGCGAGCTCCTACAATGAGCAGTTCTTC
CASSLTPASSYNEQFF
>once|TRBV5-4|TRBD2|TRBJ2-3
TGTGCCAGCAGCTCACCCTCGGGCGGGGGGGGAGATACGCAGTATTTT
CASSSPSGGGGDTQYF
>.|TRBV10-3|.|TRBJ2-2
TGTGCCACCCTAGGACAGCCGAACACCGGGGAGCTGTTTTTT
CATLGQPNTGELFF
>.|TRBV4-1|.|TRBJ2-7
TGCGCCAGCAGCCAAGACTACATGAGCGAGCAGTACTTC
CASSQDYMSEQYF
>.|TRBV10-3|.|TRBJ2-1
TGTGCCACCGGTCAGACCCACAATGAGCAGTTCTTC
CATGQTHNEQFF
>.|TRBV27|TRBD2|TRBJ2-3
TGTGCCAGCAGTTTATCGAAGGCTAGCGGGAAAGATACGCAGTATTTT
CASSLSKASGKDTQYF
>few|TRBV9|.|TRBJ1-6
TGTGCCAGCAGCGCCCGACATAGCTCCTATAATTCACCCCTCCACTTT
CASSARHSSYNSPLHF
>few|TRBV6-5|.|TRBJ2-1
TGTGCCGTTGGATTCGGGAACAATGAGCAGTTCTTC
CAVGFGNNEQFF
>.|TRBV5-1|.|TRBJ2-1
TGCGCCAGCAGCTTGGCTAGCGAACACAATGAGCAGTTCTTC
CASSLASEHNEQFF
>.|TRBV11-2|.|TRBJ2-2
TGTGCCAGCAGCTTTTTAACCGGGGAGCTGTTTTTT
CASSFLTGELFF
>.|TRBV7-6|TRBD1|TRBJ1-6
TGTGCCAGCAGCTCGGGACAGGGCGCCTATAATTCACCCCTCCACTTT
CASSSGQGAYNSPLHF
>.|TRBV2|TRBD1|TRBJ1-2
TGTGCCAGCAGTGAAGCCGGGGACAGGGGCTATGGCTACACCTTC
CASSEAGDRGYGYTF
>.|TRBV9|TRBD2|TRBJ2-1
TGTGCCAGCAGCCGGCGGGGGGAGGCCTACAATGAGCAGTTCTTC
CASSRRGEAYNEQFF
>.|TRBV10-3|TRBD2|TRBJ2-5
TGTGCCATCGCCGGGACTAGCGGACAAGAGACCCAGTACTTC
CAIAGTSGQETQYF
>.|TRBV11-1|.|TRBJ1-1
TGTGCCAGCAGCTTCAACGGAGGTATCACTGAAGCTTTCTTT
CASSFNGGITEAFF
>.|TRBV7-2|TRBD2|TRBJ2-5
TGTGCCAGCAGCTTGGTAACTAGCGGGGCGCAGGGGACCCAGTACTTC
CASSLVTSGAQGTQYF
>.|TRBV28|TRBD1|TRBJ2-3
TGTGCCAGCGCCAGGGGGACAGGGATGGATACGCAGTATTTT
CASARGTGMDTQYF
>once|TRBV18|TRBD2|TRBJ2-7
TGTGCCAGCTCACCAAAGCGGGGGGCCGACGAGCAGTACTTC
CASSPKRGADEQYF
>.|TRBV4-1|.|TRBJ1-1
TGCGCCAGCAGCCAAGACGAAGGCACTGAAGCTTTCTTT
CASSQDEGTEAFF